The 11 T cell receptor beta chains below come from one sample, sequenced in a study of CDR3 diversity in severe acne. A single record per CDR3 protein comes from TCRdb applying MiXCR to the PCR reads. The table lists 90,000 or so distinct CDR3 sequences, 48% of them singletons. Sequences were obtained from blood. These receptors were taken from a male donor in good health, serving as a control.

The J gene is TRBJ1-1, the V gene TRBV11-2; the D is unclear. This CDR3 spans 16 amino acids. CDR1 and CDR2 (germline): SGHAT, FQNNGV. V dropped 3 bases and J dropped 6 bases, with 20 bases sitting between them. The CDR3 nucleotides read TGTGCCAGCAGCTTCTCCCAAAGGGATGAGGACGCTGAAGCTTTCTTT. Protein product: CASSFSQRDEDAEAFF.

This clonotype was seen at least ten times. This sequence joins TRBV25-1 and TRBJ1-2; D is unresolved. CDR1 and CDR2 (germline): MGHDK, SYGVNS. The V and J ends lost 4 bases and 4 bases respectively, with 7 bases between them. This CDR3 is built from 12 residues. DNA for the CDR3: TGTGCCAGCAGTGGGACGGGCTATGGCTACACCTTC. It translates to CASSGTGYGYTF.

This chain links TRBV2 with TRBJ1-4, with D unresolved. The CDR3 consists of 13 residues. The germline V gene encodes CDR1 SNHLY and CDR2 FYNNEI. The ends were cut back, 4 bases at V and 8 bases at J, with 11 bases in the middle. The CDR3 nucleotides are TGTGCCAGCAGTGGTTGGGGTGGGGAAAAACTGTTTTTT. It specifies CASSGWGGEKLFF.

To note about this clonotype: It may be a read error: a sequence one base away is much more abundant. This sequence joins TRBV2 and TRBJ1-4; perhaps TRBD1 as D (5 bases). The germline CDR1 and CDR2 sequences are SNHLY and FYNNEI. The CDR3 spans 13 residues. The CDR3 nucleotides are TGTGCCAGCAGCCGCCAGGACAATGGAAAACTGTTTTTT. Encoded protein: CASSRQDNGKLFF.

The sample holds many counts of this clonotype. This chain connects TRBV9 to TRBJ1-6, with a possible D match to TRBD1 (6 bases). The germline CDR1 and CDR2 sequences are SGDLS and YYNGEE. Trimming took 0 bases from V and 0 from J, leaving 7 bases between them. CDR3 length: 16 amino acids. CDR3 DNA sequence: TGTGCCAGCAGCGTAGCGGACAGCTCCTATAATTCACCCCTCCACTTT. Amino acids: CASSVADSSYNSPLHF.

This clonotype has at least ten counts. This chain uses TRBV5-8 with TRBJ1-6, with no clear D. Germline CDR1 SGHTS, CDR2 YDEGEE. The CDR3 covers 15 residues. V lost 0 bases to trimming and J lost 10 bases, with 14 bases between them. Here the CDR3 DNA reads TGTGCCAGCAGCTTGGACCCCCTGGAGGGCTCACCCCTCCACTTT. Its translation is CASSLDPLEGSPLHF.

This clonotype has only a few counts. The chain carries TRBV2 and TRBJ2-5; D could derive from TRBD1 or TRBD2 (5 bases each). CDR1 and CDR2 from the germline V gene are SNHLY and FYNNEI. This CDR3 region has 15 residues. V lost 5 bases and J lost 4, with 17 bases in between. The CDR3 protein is CASSYRGARGETQYF. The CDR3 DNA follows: TGTGCCAGCAGTTACCGTGGAGCGAGGGGAGAGACCCAGTACTTC.

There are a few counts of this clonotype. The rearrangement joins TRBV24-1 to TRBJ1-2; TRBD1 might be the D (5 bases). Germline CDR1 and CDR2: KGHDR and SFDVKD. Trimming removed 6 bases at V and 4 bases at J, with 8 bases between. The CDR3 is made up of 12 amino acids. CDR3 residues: CATSPQGYGYTF. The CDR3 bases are TGTGCCACCAGTCCGCAGGGCTATGGCTACACCTTC.

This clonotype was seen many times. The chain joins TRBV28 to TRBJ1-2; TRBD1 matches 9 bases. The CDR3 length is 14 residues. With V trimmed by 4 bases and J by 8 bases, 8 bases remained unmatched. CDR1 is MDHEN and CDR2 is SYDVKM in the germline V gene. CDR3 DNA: TGTGCCAGCAGTTCTACCGGGACAGGGTACGGCTACACCTTC. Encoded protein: CASSSTGTGYGYTF.

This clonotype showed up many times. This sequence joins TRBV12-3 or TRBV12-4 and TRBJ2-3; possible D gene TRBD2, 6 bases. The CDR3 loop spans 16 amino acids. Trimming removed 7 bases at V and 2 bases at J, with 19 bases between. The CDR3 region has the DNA TGTGCCAGCACCAACTTAGCGGAGACTGACACAGATACGCAGTATTTT. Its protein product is CASTNLAETDTDTQYF.

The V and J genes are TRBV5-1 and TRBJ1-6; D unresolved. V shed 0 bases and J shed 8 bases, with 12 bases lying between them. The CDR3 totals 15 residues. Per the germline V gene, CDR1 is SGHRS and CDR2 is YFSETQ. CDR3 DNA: TGCGCCAGCAGCTTGGTGGCTGGCTCCGATTCACCCCTCCACTTT. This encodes CASSLVAGSDSPLHF.